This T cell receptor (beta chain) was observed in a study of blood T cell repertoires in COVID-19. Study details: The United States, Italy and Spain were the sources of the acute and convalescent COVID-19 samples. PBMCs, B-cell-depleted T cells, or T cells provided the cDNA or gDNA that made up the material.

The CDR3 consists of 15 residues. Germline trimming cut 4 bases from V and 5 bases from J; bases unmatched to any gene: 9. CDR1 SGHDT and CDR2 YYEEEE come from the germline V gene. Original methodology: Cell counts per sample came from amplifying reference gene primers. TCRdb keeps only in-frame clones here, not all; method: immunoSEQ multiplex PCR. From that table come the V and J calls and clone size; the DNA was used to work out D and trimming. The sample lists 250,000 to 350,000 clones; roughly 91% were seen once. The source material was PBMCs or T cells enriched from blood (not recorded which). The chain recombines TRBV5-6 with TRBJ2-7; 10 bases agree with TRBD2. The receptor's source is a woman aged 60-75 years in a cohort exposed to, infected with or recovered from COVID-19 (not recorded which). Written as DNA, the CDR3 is TGTGCCAGCAGCCCCCCGGCAGCGGGAGGGGACGAGCAGTACTTC. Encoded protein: CASSPPAAGGDEQYF.